This TCR beta chain was obtained from a study of STAT5B mutations in CD4+ large granular lymphocyte leukemia. General study findings and limits: The clonality comparison with controls used just 6 CD4-sorted patient samples.

V was pared by 0 bases and J by 0 bases, with 9 bases between. This CDR3 has 15 residues. Germline lookup yields CDR1 SGHNT and CDR2 YYREEE (reference sequence). With regard to this clone: Antigen specificity is unknown.

In the original workflow: A productive frequency of 2.59 x 10-5 was the lowest detectable. TCRdb keeps only in-frame clones here, not all; method: immunoSEQ multiplex PCR. D and trimming come from the DNA, and the V and J calls and clone size come from that table. The sample lists 4,000 or so clones; approximately 73% were seen once. This sequence joins TRBV5-4 and TRBJ1-1; D gene ambiguous. The sequenced sample was PBMCs. The origin of this receptor is a man aged 70-80 years with CD4+ T-cell large granular lymphocyte leukemia. CDR3 nucleotide sequence: TGTGCCAGCAGCTTGGCATTTGAAATGAACACTGAAGCTTTCTTT. Protein product: CASSLAFEMNTEAFF.